A selection of T cell receptor beta chains follows, all from one sample in a study of neoadjuvant anti-PD-1 for oral cavity cancer. The data were produced by immunoSEQ multiplex PCR, yet TCRdb's version contains in-frame clones alone and is incomplete. The data contain under 10,000 clones, approximately 61% of them singletons. The specimen was tumor tissue, collected before nivolumab (anti-PD-1) treatment. The receptor source for this set is a person aged 35 to 85 with oral cavity squamous cell carcinoma. CDR3s include the opening cysteine and the closing phenylalanine or tryptophan. The D gene is left open where the match is weak. Only some rows state a clone size, as once, few, many or a class for expanded clones.

D gene: TRBD1
V gene: TRBV11-2
clone size: -
J gene: TRBJ2-1
CDR3 protein: CASSSRDRGAYNEQFF
CDR3 DNA: TGTGCCAGCAGCTCCCGGGACAGGGGGGCCTACAATGAGCAGTTCTTC

D gene: TRBD1
V gene: TRBV18
clone size: few
J gene: TRBJ1-2
CDR3 protein: CASYPQGERYGYTF
CDR3 DNA: TGTGCCAGCTACCCTCAGGGGGAGCGCTATGGCTACACCTTC

D gene: TRBD1
V gene: TRBV27
clone size: -
J gene: TRBJ1-2
CDR3 protein: CASSLQGAGGYGYTF
CDR3 DNA: TGTGCCAGCAGTTTACAGGGGGCAGGGGGCTATGGCTACACCTTC

D gene: -
V gene: TRBV19
clone size: -
J gene: TRBJ1-1
CDR3 protein: CASSIEGRGAFF
CDR3 DNA: TGTGCCAGTAGTATAGAAGGGAGGGGAGCTTTCTTT

D gene: -
V gene: TRBV30
clone size: -
J gene: TRBJ2-7
CDR3 protein: CAWSARTTYEQYF
CDR3 DNA: TGTGCCTGGAGTGCTCGGACTACCTACGAGCAGTACTTC

D gene: -
V gene: TRBV6-5
clone size: -
J gene: TRBJ1-2
CDR3 protein: CASSYDSNYGYTF
CDR3 DNA: TGTGCCAGCAGCTATGACAGTAACTATGGCTACACCTTC

D gene: -
V gene: TRBV18
clone size: -
J gene: TRBJ1-1
CDR3 protein: CASSPPHGGTEAFF
CDR3 DNA: TGTGCCAGCTCACCACCCCACGGGGGCACTGAAGCTTTCTTT

D gene: -
V gene: TRBV7-5
clone size: -
J gene: TRBJ2-7
CDR3 protein: CARSLLQRNEQYF
CDR3 DNA: TGTGCCAGAAGCTTACTACAGCGAAACGAGCAGTACTTC

D gene: TRBD1
V gene: TRBV11-2
clone size: -
J gene: TRBJ2-7
CDR3 protein: CASSVGTASYEQYF
CDR3 DNA: TGTGCCAGCAGCGTCGGGACAGCTTCCTACGAGCAGTACTTC

D gene: -
V gene: TRBV11-2
clone size: -
J gene: TRBJ1-2
CDR3 protein: CASSSHSPRDGGYTF
CDR3 DNA: TGTGCCAGCAGCTCGCACTCCCCCAGGGATGGGGGCTACACCTTC

D gene: -
V gene: TRBV6-6
clone size: few
J gene: TRBJ1-1
CDR3 protein: CASRLQERGTEAFF
CDR3 DNA: TGTGCCAGCCGATTACAGGAGCGGGGCACTGAAGCTTTCTTT

D gene: -
V gene: TRBV11-2
clone size: -
J gene: TRBJ2-5
CDR3 protein: CASSLVSETQYF
CDR3 DNA: TGTGCCAGCAGCTTAGTATCGGAGACCCAGTACTTC

D gene: -
V gene: TRBV28
clone size: few
J gene: TRBJ2-7
CDR3 protein: CASSKHPGTLYEQYF
CDR3 DNA: TGTGCCAGCAGCAAGCACCCCGGGACCCTCTACGAGCAGTACTTC

D gene: TRBD2
V gene: TRBV5-6
clone size: -
J gene: TRBJ2-1
CDR3 protein: CASSFVLAGESGNEQFF
CDR3 DNA: TGTGCCAGCAGCTTTGTTTTAGCGGGAGAGTCGGGGAATGAGCAGTTCTTC

D gene: TRBD1
V gene: TRBV6-8
clone size: -
J gene: TRBJ2-7
CDR3 protein: CASSSDPTGPYEQYF
CDR3 DNA: TGTGCCAGCAGTTCCGATCCGACAGGGCCCTACGAGCAGTACTTC